This record concerns one T cell receptor beta chain sequence. Antigen unknown. The entry originates in a study of shared clonotypes between healthy human individuals. The overall study: Used for every donor were three CD4 naive, three CD4 memory, two CD8 naive and one CD8 memory plate.

Study-wide results and limits: The expectation was that sequencing depth would affect clonotype sharing among donors. Estimated richness was generally greater in naive than memory subsets.

The germline CDR1 and CDR2 sequences are LGHNT and FRNRAP. V lost 7 bases and J 3 bases, leaving 7 bases between the germline ends. CDR3 size: 11 residues. This table comes from immunoSEQ multiplex PCR, and its TCRdb copy is limited to in-frame clones, with some not included. This table holds 2,100,000 or so clones, almost 96% found once. This receptor was identified in a man between 18 and 35 years old in good health. Sequences were obtained from naive CD4+ T cells sorted from blood. The subset here: CD45RA+ positively selected. The chain combines TRBV12-5 with TRBJ2-7, with D hard to call. CDR3 coding DNA: TGTGCTAGTGCCCCAAACTACGAGCAGTACTTC. Translated, it gives CASAPNYEQYF.